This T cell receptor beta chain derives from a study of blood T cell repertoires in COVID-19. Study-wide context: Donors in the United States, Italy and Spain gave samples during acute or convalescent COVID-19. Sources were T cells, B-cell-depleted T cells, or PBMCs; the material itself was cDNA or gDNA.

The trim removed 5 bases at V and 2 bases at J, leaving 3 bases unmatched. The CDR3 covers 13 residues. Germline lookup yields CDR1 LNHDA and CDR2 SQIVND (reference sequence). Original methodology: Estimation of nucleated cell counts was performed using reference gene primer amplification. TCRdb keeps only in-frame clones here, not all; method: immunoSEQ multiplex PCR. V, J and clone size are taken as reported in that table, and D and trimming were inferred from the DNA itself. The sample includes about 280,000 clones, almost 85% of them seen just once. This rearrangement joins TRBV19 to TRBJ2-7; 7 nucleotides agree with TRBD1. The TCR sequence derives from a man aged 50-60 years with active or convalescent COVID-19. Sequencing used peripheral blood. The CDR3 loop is CASSGGQTYEQYF. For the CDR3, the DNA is TGTGCCAGTAGTGGGGGACAGACCTACGAGCAGTACTTC.